These T cell receptor beta chains were read from a single sample in a study of OX40 agonist ivuxolimab in advanced cancers. The table came from immunoSEQ multiplex PCR; TCRdb's copy has only in-frame clones and leaves some out. The data hold around 62,000 clones, with 75% to 80% observed a single time. This specimen consisted of CD4+ or CD8+ T cells sorted from blood, obtained in a trial of the OX40 agonist ivuxolimab. These receptors were obtained from an adult with an advanced solid tumor such as melanoma, head and neck, liver or kidney cancer. Each CDR3 is given with its conserved first and last residue. A D gene is named only where the DNA matches it firmly. A clone size is listed for some rows: how often the clone was seen (once, few, many), or a class if it is expanded.

v_gene	abundance	j_gene	d_gene	CDR3nt	CDR3aa
TRBV7-9	NA	TRBJ1-4	NA	TGTGCCAGCAGCTTAACGGGTCCCAATGAAAAACTGTTTTTT	CASSLTGPNEKLFF
TRBV5-1	few	TRBJ1-3	NA	TGCGCCAGCAGCTTGGGACTCACGTCCTCTGGAAACACCATATATTTT	CASSLGLTSSGNTIYF
TRBV10-3	NA	TRBJ2-5	TRBD2	TGTGCCATCAGTGATCCCATAGCGGGGGCCTCCCAAGAGACCCAGTACTTC	CAISDPIAGASQETQYF
TRBV4-1	NA	TRBJ2-5	TRBD2	TGCGCCAGCAGCCAAAAGAATCCTAGCGGGAGTGGGGATTTAATGGAGACCCAGTACTTC	CASSQKNPSGSGDLMETQYF
TRBV29-1	medium-sized	TRBJ1-3	NA	TGCAGCGTTGAGGAGACCTCTGGAAACACCATATATTTT	CSVEETSGNTIYF
TRBV6-1	NA	TRBJ1-2	NA	TGTGCCAGCAGTGAAGTCGGCAGCTATGGCTACACCTTC	CASSEVGSYGYTF
TRBV2	NA	TRBJ1-3	NA	TGTGCCAGCACTCCAGAGCGAAACACCATATATTTT	CASTPERNTIYF
TRBV5-4	NA	TRBJ1-1	NA	TGTGCCAGCAGCTTGGCCAGTAAGAGAAACACTGAAGCTTTCTTT	CASSLASKRNTEAFF
TRBV5-1	few	TRBJ1-4	TRBD1	TGCGCCAGCAGTACCGGGACAGCTAATGAAAAACTGTTTTTT	CASSTGTANEKLFF
TRBV6-1	NA	TRBJ2-3	NA	TGTGCCAGCAGTGAGGTCCACAGCTTCACAGATACGCAGTATTTT	CASSEVHSFTDTQYF
TRBV18	NA	TRBJ2-2	TRBD1	TGTGCCAGCTCACCGGGACAGGGTGACACCGGGGAGCTGTTTTTT	CASSPGQGDTGELFF
TRBV4-1	NA	TRBJ2-7	TRBD2	TGCGCCAGCAGCCAAGCCGGGACTAGAGTAGGCGAGCAGTACTTC	CASSQAGTRVGEQYF
TRBV18	few	TRBJ2-7	NA	TGTGCCAGCTCACCAGACGAGGGGCTGGGGCAGTACTTC	CASSPDEGLGQYF
TRBV30	few	TRBJ1-3	NA	TGTGCCTGGAGTGTACCCCGTTCTGGAAACACCATATATTTT	CAWSVPRSGNTIYF
TRBV7-9	NA	TRBJ2-5	TRBD2	TGTGCCAGCAGCTTACCCCTCCTAGCGGGACAAGAGACCCAGTACTTC	CASSLPLLAGQETQYF
TRBV7-2	NA	TRBJ2-5	TRBD2	TGTGCCAGCAGCTTATACGGGGGGGAGACCCAGTACTTC	CASSLYGGETQYF
TRBV21-1	NA	TRBJ2-1	NA	TGTGCCAGCAGCACAAGGACTAGCGGGGGGGCCTGGGAGCAGTTCTTC	CASSTRTSGGAWEQFF
TRBV2	NA	TRBJ1-4	NA	TGTGCCAGCATGCGGGATGAAAAACTGTTTTTT	CASMRDEKLFF
TRBV5-3	NA	TRBJ1-2	NA	TGTGCCTTTCGGCTCCCCTATGGCTACACCTTC	CAFRLPYGYTF
TRBV12-5	NA	TRBJ1-1	NA	TGTGCTAGTGGACCTAGGGAGTCTGAAGCTTTCTTT	CASGPRESEAFF
TRBV5-8	NA	TRBJ2-3	NA	TGTGCCAGCAGCTTGGTACAGGTGGCAGATACGCAGTATTTT	CASSLVQVADTQYF
TRBV9	NA	TRBJ2-3	NA	TGTGCCAGCGGACGGGGAGAGGCAAACACAGATACGCAGTATTTT	CASGRGEANTDTQYF
TRBV15	NA	TRBJ1-4	NA	TGTGCCACCAGCAGAGATATAGGACAGTCTAATGAAAAACTGTTTTTT	CATSRDIGQSNEKLFF
TRBV7-2	NA	TRBJ2-7	NA	TGTGCCAGCAGCAACGCGGTGGGCTACGAGCAGTACTTC	CASSNAVGYEQYF
TRBV5-1	NA	TRBJ1-1	NA	TGCGCCAGCAGCTTTTCAGCGAACACTGAAGCTTTCTTT	CASSFSANTEAFF
TRBV5-1	NA	TRBJ1-1	TRBD1	TGCGCCAGCAGCTTACGGACAGGGAGGGGCACTGAAGCTTTCTTT	CASSLRTGRGTEAFF
TRBV2	NA	TRBJ1-5	NA	TGTGCCAGCAGAGGAAGCGATCAGCCCCAGCATTTT	CASRGSDQPQHF
TRBV6-1	NA	TRBJ2-3	TRBD1	TGTGCCAGCAGTGTGGGACAGCCTGGAGATACGCAGTATTTT	CASSVGQPGDTQYF
TRBV2	few	TRBJ1-4	NA	TGTGCCGTCTCCCCGGGGAATGAAAAACTGTTTTTT	CAVSPGNEKLFF
TRBV11-2	NA	TRBJ1-4	NA	TGTGCCAGCAGCTTCGAGGGTGTGCGAAAACTGTTTTTT	CASSFEGVRKLFF
TRBV28	NA	TRBJ2-5	TRBD1	TGTGCCAGCAGTTTTTGGAGGACAGGGGTAACACAGTACTTC	CASSFWRTGVTQYF
TRBV19	NA	TRBJ1-3	NA	TGTGCCAGTAGTCGGCAGCTCTCTGGAAACACCATATATTTT	CASSRQLSGNTIYF